This T cell receptor (beta chain) emerged from a study of OX40 agonist ivuxolimab in advanced cancers. J gave up 3 bases and V 6 bases, and 7 bases lay outside the gene matches. There are 14 residues in the CDR3. CDR1 and CDR2 from the germline V gene are MDHEN and SYDVKM. TCRdb's table, derived via immunoSEQ multiplex PCR, lists solely in-frame clones and lacks some. This table holds over 35,000 clones, just over 85% found once. The origin of this receptor is an adult with an advanced solid tumor such as melanoma, head and neck, liver or kidney cancer. The sample here was CD4+ or CD8+ T cells sorted from blood, taken in a trial of the OX40 agonist ivuxolimab. V usage is TRBV28 and J usage is TRBJ2-5, with TRBD1 matching over 7 bases. CDR3 nucleotides: TGTGCCAGCAGCCAACGTGACAGGGAAGAGACCCAGTACTTC. Translating it yields CASSQRDREETQYF.